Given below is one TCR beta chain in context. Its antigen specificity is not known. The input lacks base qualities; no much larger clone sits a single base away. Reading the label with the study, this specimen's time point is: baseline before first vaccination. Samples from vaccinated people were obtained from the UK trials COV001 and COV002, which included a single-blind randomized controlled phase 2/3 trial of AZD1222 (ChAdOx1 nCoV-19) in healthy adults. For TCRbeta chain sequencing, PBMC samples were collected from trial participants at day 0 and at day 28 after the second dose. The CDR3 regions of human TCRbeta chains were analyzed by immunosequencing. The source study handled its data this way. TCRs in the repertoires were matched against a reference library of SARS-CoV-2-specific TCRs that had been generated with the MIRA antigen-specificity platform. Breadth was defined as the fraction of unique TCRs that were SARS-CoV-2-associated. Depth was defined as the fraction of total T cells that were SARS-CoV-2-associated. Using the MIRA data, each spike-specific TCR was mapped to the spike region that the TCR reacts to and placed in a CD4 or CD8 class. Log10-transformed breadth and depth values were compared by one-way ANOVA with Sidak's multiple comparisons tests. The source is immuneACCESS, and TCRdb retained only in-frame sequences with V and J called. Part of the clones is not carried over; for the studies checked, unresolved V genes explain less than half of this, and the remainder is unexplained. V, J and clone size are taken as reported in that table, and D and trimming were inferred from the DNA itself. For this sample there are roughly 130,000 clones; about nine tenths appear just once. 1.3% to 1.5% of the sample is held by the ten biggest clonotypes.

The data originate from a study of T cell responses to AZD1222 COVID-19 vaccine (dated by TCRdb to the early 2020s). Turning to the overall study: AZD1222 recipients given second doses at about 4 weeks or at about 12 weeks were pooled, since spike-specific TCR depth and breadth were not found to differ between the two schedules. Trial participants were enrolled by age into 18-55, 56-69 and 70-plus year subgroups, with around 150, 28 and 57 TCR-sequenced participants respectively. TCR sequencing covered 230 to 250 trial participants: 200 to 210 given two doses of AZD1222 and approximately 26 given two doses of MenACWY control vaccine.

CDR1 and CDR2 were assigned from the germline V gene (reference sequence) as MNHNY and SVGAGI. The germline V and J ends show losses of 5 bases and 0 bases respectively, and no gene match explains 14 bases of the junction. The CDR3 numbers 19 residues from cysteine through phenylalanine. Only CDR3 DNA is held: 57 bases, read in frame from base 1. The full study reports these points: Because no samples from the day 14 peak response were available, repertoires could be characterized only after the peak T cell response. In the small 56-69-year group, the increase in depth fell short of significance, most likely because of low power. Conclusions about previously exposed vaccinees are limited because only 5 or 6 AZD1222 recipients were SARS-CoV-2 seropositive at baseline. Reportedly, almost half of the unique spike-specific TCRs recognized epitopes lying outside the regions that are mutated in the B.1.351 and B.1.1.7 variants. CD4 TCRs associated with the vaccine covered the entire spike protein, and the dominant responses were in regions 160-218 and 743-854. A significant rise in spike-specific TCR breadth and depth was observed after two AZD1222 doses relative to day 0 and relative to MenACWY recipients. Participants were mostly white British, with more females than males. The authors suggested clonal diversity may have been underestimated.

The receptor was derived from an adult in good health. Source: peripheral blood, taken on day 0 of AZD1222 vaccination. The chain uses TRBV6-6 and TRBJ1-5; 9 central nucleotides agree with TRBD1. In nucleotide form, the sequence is TGTGCCAGCAGTCCGGGACAGGGAAAGGTTTTGGGTAGCAATCAGCCCCAGCATTTT. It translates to CASSPGQGKVLGSNQPQHF.